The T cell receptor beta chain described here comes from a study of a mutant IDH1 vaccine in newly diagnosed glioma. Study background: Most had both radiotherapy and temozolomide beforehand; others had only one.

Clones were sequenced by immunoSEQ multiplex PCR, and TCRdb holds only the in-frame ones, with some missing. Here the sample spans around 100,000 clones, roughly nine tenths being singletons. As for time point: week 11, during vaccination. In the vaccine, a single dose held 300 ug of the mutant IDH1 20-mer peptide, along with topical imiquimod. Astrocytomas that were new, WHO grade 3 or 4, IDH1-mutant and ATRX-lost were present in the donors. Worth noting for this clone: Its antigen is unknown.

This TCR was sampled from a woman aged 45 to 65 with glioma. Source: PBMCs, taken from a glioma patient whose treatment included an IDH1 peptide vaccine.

The CDR3 coding sequence is TGTGCCAGCACGGGTCCTTCCGTAGCGGGAGGGCCCACAGATACGCAGTATTTT. It codes for CASTGPSVAGGPTDTQYF. V gene TRBV27 combines with J gene TRBJ2-3; 11 bases map to TRBD2. The trim removed 7 bases at V and 2 bases at J, leaving 14 bases unmatched. Germline assignment: CDR1 MNHEY and CDR2 SMNVEV (reference sequence). The CDR3 runs to 18 residues.